The clone carrying this TCR beta chain was counted ten times or more. Its antigen is unknown. This sample is part of a study of T-cell reconstitution after alpha-beta-depleted transplantation in children. Study findings and constraints: Several hundred expanded graft clones reportedly supplied alpha-beta T cells about two months after transplant. Some patients' high day-60 TCRbeta diversity was traced to surviving recipient T cells and thymic progenitors.

Construction of the TCRbeta library involved unique molecular identifiers. TCRdb re-called the PCR reads with MiXCR, one entry per CDR3 protein. The data hold about 440,000 distinct CDR3 sequences, with over 40% observed a single time. The sample in question was PBMCs, obtained before TCRalphabeta/CD19-depleted stem cell transplant. This receptor was taken from a girl aged 2-15 years with aplastic anemia, due to receive a stem cell transplant.

CDR3 amino acids: CASSLEGESYEQYF. CDR3 in DNA: TGCGCCAGCAGCTTGGAAGGAGAATCCTACGAGCAGTACTTC. V is TRBV5-1 and J is TRBJ2-7; the D is unclear. The V and J ends lost 0 bases and 1 base respectively, with 8 bases between them. Per germline, CDR1 SGHRS and CDR2 YFSETQ. The CDR3 runs 14 residues.